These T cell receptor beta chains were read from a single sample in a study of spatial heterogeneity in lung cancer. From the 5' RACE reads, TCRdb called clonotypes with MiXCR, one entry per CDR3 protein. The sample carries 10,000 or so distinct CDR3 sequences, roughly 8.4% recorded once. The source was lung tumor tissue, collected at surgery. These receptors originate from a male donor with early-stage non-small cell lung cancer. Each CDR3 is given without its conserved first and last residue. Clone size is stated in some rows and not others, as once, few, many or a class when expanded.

CDR3 protein: ASSYRRTGQPQH
V gene: TRBV6-2/TRBV6-3
clone size: medium-sized

CDR3 protein: ASRQDLNNSPLH
V gene: TRBV23-1
clone size: many

CDR3 protein: ASSPSGSQYNEQF
V gene: TRBV7-2
clone size: many

CDR3 protein: ASTVTVSTDTQY
V gene: TRBV5-1
clone size: -

CDR3 protein: ASSQTPGAPNYGYT
V gene: TRBV7-3
clone size: -

CDR3 protein: ASSSQTGVNEKLF
V gene: TRBV23-1
clone size: many

CDR3 protein: SASGGRGLNIQY
V gene: TRBV20-1
clone size: -

CDR3 protein: ASGLVTDRAHSYEQY
V gene: TRBV12-5
clone size: medium-sized

CDR3 protein: ASSLGSRWDTEAF
V gene: TRBV28
clone size: few

CDR3 protein: ASSQGPGIAQPQH
V gene: TRBV4-1
clone size: many

CDR3 protein: SVPSTGYGYT
V gene: TRBV29-1
clone size: many

CDR3 protein: ASSGGQRNTDTQY
V gene: TRBV2
clone size: medium-sized

CDR3 protein: ASSLGTVYEQY
V gene: TRBV7-9
clone size: -

CDR3 protein: AISSGLAGGNEQY
V gene: TRBV10-3
clone size: once

CDR3 protein: SANRVLTYNEQF
V gene: TRBV20-1
clone size: many

CDR3 protein: SVEGQGRYGYT
V gene: TRBV29-1
clone size: many

CDR3 protein: ASSLLEGTDTQY
V gene: TRBV5-1
clone size: many

CDR3 protein: ASSEGPQANEQF
V gene: TRBV3-1
clone size: few

CDR3 protein: SADRSQETQY
V gene: TRBV29-1
clone size: few

CDR3 protein: SASALASNTGELF
V gene: TRBV20-1
clone size: many

CDR3 protein: ASSSLTRYNEQF
V gene: TRBV5-1
clone size: -

CDR3 protein: ASSIDGRGEKLF
V gene: TRBV19
clone size: many

CDR3 protein: ASSQDTGGQPQH
V gene: TRBV3-1
clone size: many

CDR3 protein: SARDLQVNNSPLH
V gene: TRBV20-1
clone size: many

CDR3 protein: ATSDLHNRPHEQF
V gene: TRBV24-1
clone size: medium-sized

CDR3 protein: ASSSAVGAGNTIY
V gene: TRBV7-2
clone size: many

CDR3 protein: ASRLPGGVFNEQF
V gene: TRBV28
clone size: once

CDR3 protein: SAPGLAGSETQY
V gene: TRBV20-1
clone size: many

CDR3 protein: SVTWGLGGVDTQY
V gene: TRBV29-1
clone size: medium-sized

CDR3 protein: ASSYSGDREETQY
V gene: TRBV6-2/TRBV6-3
clone size: -

CDR3 protein: ASSVGTSGGPDTQY
V gene: TRBV7-2
clone size: -

CDR3 protein: ASSATMDSNQPQH
V gene: TRBV9
clone size: many

CDR3 protein: ASSPVGVAGPETQY
V gene: TRBV5-1
clone size: many

CDR3 protein: ASSPRIDTEAF
V gene: TRBV18
clone size: -

CDR3 protein: ASSSSGGPGTQY
V gene: TRBV11-2
clone size: many

CDR3 protein: ASSESGTGIYEQY
V gene: TRBV6-1
clone size: few

CDR3 protein: ASSYKQGADSPLH
V gene: TRBV5-1
clone size: -

CDR3 protein: ASSPPGRLGTNIQY
V gene: TRBV13
clone size: few

CDR3 protein: ASTGGTYNEQF
V gene: TRBV2
clone size: -

CDR3 protein: ASRDRLFSGNTIY
V gene: TRBV10-1
clone size: few

CDR3 protein: AISGGSSQDYGYT
V gene: TRBV10-3
clone size: many

CDR3 protein: ATETGGGTQY
V gene: TRBV2
clone size: many

CDR3 protein: ASSLVGDGNQPQH
V gene: TRBV5-1
clone size: medium-sized

CDR3 protein: ASSEEDRSYEQY
V gene: TRBV2
clone size: many

CDR3 protein: ASSPRTGGEYEQY
V gene: TRBV7-9
clone size: many

CDR3 protein: ASSLDARGLAEYNEQF
V gene: TRBV7-9
clone size: many

CDR3 protein: ASSLGQPTEAF
V gene: TRBV5-1
clone size: few

CDR3 protein: ASRFGTENGYT
V gene: TRBV2
clone size: -

CDR3 protein: ASSLTSGSNEQF
V gene: TRBV7-3
clone size: many

CDR3 protein: ASSLVGDRVNEQF
V gene: TRBV7-9
clone size: -

CDR3 protein: ASSEAEGPTQY
V gene: TRBV2
clone size: -

CDR3 protein: ASWDFTDTQY
V gene: TRBV5-1
clone size: many

CDR3 protein: ASSYLGVEQY
V gene: TRBV6-5
clone size: many

CDR3 protein: SAWTDTNEKLF
V gene: TRBV20-1
clone size: many

CDR3 protein: ASRWGASTDTQY
V gene: TRBV2
clone size: many

CDR3 protein: ASTPGGGSGQF
V gene: TRBV28
clone size: many